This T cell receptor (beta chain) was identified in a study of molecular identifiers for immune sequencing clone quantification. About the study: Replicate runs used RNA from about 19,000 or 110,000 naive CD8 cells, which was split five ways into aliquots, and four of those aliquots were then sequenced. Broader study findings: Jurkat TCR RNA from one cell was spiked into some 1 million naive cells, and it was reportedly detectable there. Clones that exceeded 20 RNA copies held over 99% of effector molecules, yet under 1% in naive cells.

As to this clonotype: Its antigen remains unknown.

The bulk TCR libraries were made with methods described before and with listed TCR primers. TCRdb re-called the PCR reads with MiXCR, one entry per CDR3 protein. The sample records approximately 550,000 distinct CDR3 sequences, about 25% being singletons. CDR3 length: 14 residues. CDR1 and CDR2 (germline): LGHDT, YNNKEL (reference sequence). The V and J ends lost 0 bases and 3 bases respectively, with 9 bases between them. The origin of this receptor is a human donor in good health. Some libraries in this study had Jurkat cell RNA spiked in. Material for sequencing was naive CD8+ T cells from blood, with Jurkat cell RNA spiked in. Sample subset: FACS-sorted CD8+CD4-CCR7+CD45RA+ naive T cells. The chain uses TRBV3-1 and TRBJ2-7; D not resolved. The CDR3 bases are TGTGCCAGCAGCCAAGATAGTACCCGCTACGAGCAGTACTTC. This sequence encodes CASSQDSTRYEQYF.